This T cell receptor (beta chain) was documented in a study of beta chain features in type 1 diabetes (dated by TCRdb to between 2017 and 2018). Notes on the research overall: Patients and healthy donors did not differ in mean age, gender distribution, total cell number or subset yield. A total of about 99,000,000 sorted cells were examined across all samples, and RNA yield correlated strongly with the number of cells per subset. In the study, recently diagnosed type 1 diabetes patients and matched healthy donors were compared on the TCRB repertoires of their sorted circulating CD4+ T cell subsets. Whereas all 28 donors provided naive and central memory subsets, regulatory and stem cell-like memory subsets were isolated from just 8 patients and about 8 healthy donors. Broad study findings and their caveats: At VDJ recombination sites, type 1 diabetes patients had fewer insertions and more deleted nucleotides, which implies abnormalities in thymic rearrangement. Naive, central memory and regulatory TCRB repertoires appeared more similar among patients than among healthy donors. Only small numbers of individuals were included in the HLA sub-analyses, which left unresolved whether HLA type had any influence on TCRB rearrangement. Type 1 diabetes patients showed a moderate but significant shortening of TCRB CDR3 length in all four CD4+ subsets. Sequencing cDNA rather than genomic DNA could over-represent highly expressing activated cells, although activation and CD3 levels did not differ between groups. Shorter templates might be favored by PCR, yet because patient and control samples were amplified and corrected together, any such skew would affect both groups equally.

The entire amount of isolated RNA was reverse transcribed using the High Capacity cDNA Reverse Transcription Kit, so the sequenced TCRB transcripts were expressed ones. Naive, central memory and regulatory T cell samples underwent deep immunoSEQ sequencing, averaging about 3.3 million total reads per sample. Sorted cells were lysed in RLT buffer and RNA was extracted with DNase-treated RNeasy Micro or Mini kits, depending on cell number. Each cell subset was processed on its own to prevent cross-contamination, while patient and healthy donor samples were processed together. TCRB sequences were amplified from cDNA with the immunoSEQ multiplex PCR, producing 87-bp fragments spanning the CDR3 region. Amplicons were sequenced on the Illumina HiSeq platform. The authors' analysis ran thus. PCR bias was computationally corrected using synthetic template baselines, reads within Hamming distance 2 were collapsed, and singletons that could not be merged were discarded. By aligning reads against IMGT, V, D and J genes, CDR3 length, and insertions or deletions at six rearrangement sites were assigned. Within each subset, clonotype counts were normalized to sorted cell number, and only after that were true diversity and Gini coefficients computed with the tcR R package. Repertoire sharing was quantified using the overlap coefficient calculated on TCRB nucleotide sequences. Out-of-frame TCRB sequences from naive cells were analyzed as a proxy for the pre-selection repertoire. TCRdb took over this immuneACCESS table, retaining in-frame rearrangements with V and J assigned. Such tables are incomplete; in checked studies, under half of the missing clones stem from an unresolved V gene, and the remainder is unexplained. D and trimming were read from the DNA, whereas the V and J calls and clone size are those reported in that table. The sample includes hundreds of thousands of clones, with over 11% observed a single time. Clones ranked in the top ten supply around 0.04% of the sample.

A single peripheral blood draw of around 120 mL on average was collected from each donor into heparinised tubes. A BD FACSAria II and a panel including CD45RO, CCR7, CD25, CD127, CD95 and CD27 were used to sort naive, central memory, regulatory and stem cell-like memory CD4+ T cells. Every sorted population had a purity above 95%. PBMCs were separated immediately by Lymphoprep density gradient centrifugation and were stained directly, without being cultured. So that batch effects would be minimized, each experiment stained and sorted samples in pairs, pairing one healthy donor with one patient. Spanning cysteine to phenylalanine, the CDR3 consists of 16 amino acids. This entry keeps only the CDR3 DNA: 48 bases, framed from base 1. Based on the germline V gene, the CDR1 and CDR2 sequences are SGHRS and YFSETQ. The V end loses 4 bases and the J end loses 3 bases, and a stretch of 18 bases separates them.

This clone was picked up a small number of times. The clone's antigen remains unknown. Base qualities were left out, and no much larger clone turns up one base away. The rearranged chain carries TRBV5-1 and TRBJ2-3, with the D call perhaps TRBD1 or TRBD2, as 6 bases match in each case. The sample comprised naive CD4+ T cells from blood. Reading the label with the study, this specimen's cell subset or site is: true naive CD4+ T cells. The sequence was collected from a young man with type 1 diabetes. The nucleotide sequence reads TGCGCCAGCAGCCCCGGGTCGAGGGGGGCGACAGATACGCAGTATTTT. This translates into CASSPGSRGATDTQYF. The CDR3 plus the reference TRBV5-1 and TRBJ2-3 genes for the other parts give the full variable domain: KAGVTQTPRYLIKTRGQQVTLSCSPISGHRSVSWYQQTPGQGLQFLFEYFSETQRNKGNFPGRFSGRQFSNSRSEMNVSTLELGDSALYLCASSPGSRGATDTQYFGPGTRLTVL.